This T cell receptor (beta chain) comes out of a study of blood T cells in healthy people across ages. Peripheral blood was drawn, ten milliliters per donor. Findings of the study overall: Compared with aged donors, long-lived donors showed fewer expanded clones, suggesting selection. Shifts in expanded clonotypes may have been confounded by donor CMV status, which was unknown.

Worth noting for this clonotype: The antigen remains unidentified.

Germline CDR1 KGHDR, CDR2 SFDVKD. Trimming took off 3 bases at V and 2 bases at J, with 12 bases between the two ends. The CDR3 has 15 amino acids. A second PCR, run for about 7 to 11 cycles, used a sample-barcoded 5' primer plus a J-beta primer mix. TCRdb recomputed calls from the 5' RACE reads with MiXCR, one row per CDR3 protein. The sample has 1.5 million to 2 million distinct CDR3 sequences; roughly 28% are singletons. J is TRBJ2-5 and V is TRBV24-1; D is ambiguous. The sample consisted of blood. The sequence was collected from a woman aged 25 to 39 in good health. The CDR3 nucleotides are TGTGCCACCAGTGATGCGGACGGAATACAAGAGACCCAGTACTTC. Amino acids: CATSDADGIQETQYF.